This TCR beta chain was obtained from a study of blood T cell repertoires in COVID-19. This CDR3 spans 14 amino acids. From germline, CDR1 is MNHEY and CDR2 SVGEGT. V was clipped by 2 bases and J by 5 bases; unmatched bases: 4. Using immunoSEQ multiplex PCR, the repertoire was profiled, and TCRdb retains in-frame clones only, with some absent. This table has 100,000 to 120,000 clones, around 86% appearing once. This clonotype originated in a woman in her seventies with acute or convalescent COVID-19. The rearrangement links TRBV6-2 or TRBV6-3 to TRBJ2-5; 8 bases are a match to TRBD1. The sample taken for sequencing was peripheral blood. CDR3 DNA sequence: TGTGCCAGCAGTTACCGGACAGGGATTGAGACCCAGTACTTC. This sequence encodes CASSYRTGIETQYF.